This T cell receptor (beta chain) derives from a study of CD8 T cells in Susac syndrome. General study points: Clonal CD8+ expansion in Susac was highest in TEMRA cells and active patients.

RNA, at 0.5 to 1 ug, was reverse transcribed with random hexamers. Using its own MiXCR run on the immunoSEQ multiplex PCR reads, TCRdb lists one record per CDR3 protein. This repertoire shows roughly 89,000 distinct CDR3 sequences, about 95% found once; its top ten account for around 0.41%. On this clonotype itself: Its cognate antigen is unknown.

Germline CDR1 is MNHEY and CDR2 is SMNVEV (reference sequence). The ends lost 8 bases at V and 5 bases at J; junction bases unmatched: 4. The CDR3 is 13 residues long. The authors sequenced TCR beta from blood CD8+ and CD4+ T cells. The receptor comes from a human donor with Susac syndrome. This rearrangement joins TRBV27 to TRBJ1-1, with 11 nucleotides matching TRBD1. Source material: CD8+ T cells from PBMCs. CDR3 in amino acids: CASAGDRGTEAFF. The CDR3, as DNA: TGTGCCAGCGCTGGGGACAGGGGGACTGAAGCTTTCTTT.